The 13 T cell receptor beta chains below come from one sample, sequenced in a study of T cell responses to AZD1222 COVID-19 vaccine. The data were produced by immunoSEQ multiplex PCR, yet TCRdb's version contains in-frame clones alone and is incomplete. Among over 110,000 clones, around 90% were seen once, and the ten largest hold approximately 1.6%. Sequencing was performed on peripheral blood, taken 28 days after the second AZD1222 dose. These receptors all stem from an adult who received the AZD1222 COVID-19 vaccine.

This chain connects TRBV2 to TRBJ1-4; D remains unclear. The germline CDR1 and CDR2 sequences are SNHLY and FYNNEI. Trimming removed 6 bases at V and 7 bases at J, with 18 bases between. This CDR3 region has 15 residues. The CDR3 DNA reads TGTGCCAGCAGGGCGACGGGTAGGGTCGCTGAAAAACTGTTTTTT. Translated: CASRATGRVAEKLFF. The full variable domain, completed using reference TRBV2 and TRBJ1-4, is EPEVTQTPSHQVTQMGQEVILRCVPISNHLYFYWYRQILGQKVEFLVSFYNNEISEKSEIFDDQFSVERPDGSNFTLKIRSTKLEDSAMYFCASRATGRVAEKLFFGSGTQLSVL.

The V and J genes are TRBV7-3 and TRBJ2-1, with TRBD2 as a possible D gene (6 bases). The germline CDR1 and CDR2 sequences are SGHTA and FQGTGA. This CDR3 region has 15 residues. V was clipped by 1 base and J by 1 base, with 8 bases between them. The CDR3 protein is CASSLREDSYNEQFF. The CDR3 DNA follows: TGTGCCAGCAGCTTAAGGGAGGATTCCTACAATGAGCAGTTCTTC.

The rearrangement uses TRBV6-2 or TRBV6-3 and TRBJ1-2; D is uncertain. Germline assignment: CDR1 MNHEY and CDR2 SVGEGT. This CDR3 spans 12 amino acids. Trimming removed 2 bases at V and 8 bases at J, with 9 bases between. The DNA of the CDR3 is TGTGCCAGCAGTTACAATTTACAGGGCTACACCTTC. This sequence encodes CASSYNLQGYTF.

V gene TRBV6-5 combines with J gene TRBJ2-7; TRBD2 matches at 10 bases. The CDR3 extends over 15 amino acids. Trimming cost V 6 bases and J 6 bases; bases outside gene matches: 11. Germline V gives CDR1 MNHEY, CDR2 SVGAGI. CDR3 amino acids: CASSQSLAGVFEQYF. Here the CDR3 DNA reads TGTGCCAGCAGCCAGTCGCTAGCGGGAGTTTTCGAGCAGTACTTC.

The chain is built from TRBV29-1 and TRBJ2-1, with 8 positions matching TRBD2. Trimming took 8 bases from V and 3 from J; bases not matched to a gene: 9. Per the germline V gene, CDR1 is SQVTM and CDR2 is ANQGSEA. The CDR3 extends over 14 amino acids. The CDR3 DNA reads TGCAGCTATCTGGGGACTAGGGTCTACAATGAGCAGTTCTTC. It translates to CSYLGTRVYNEQFF.

This chain joins TRBV30 and TRBJ1-2; 7 nucleotides match TRBD1. Germline lookup yields CDR1 GTSNPN and CDR2 SVGIG (reference sequence). The junction had 5 bases not matched to a gene; V was cut back by 2 bases and J by 2 bases. The CDR3 sequence is 14 residues long. The CDR3 sequence: CAWSPLQGNYGYTF. In DNA, the CDR3 is TGTGCCTGGAGTCCCTTACAGGGGAACTATGGCTACACCTTC.

The genes are TRBV19 and TRBJ1-3; D is perhaps TRBD1 (5 bases). Germline V gene sequence: CDR1 LNHDA, CDR2 SQIVND (reference sequence). This CDR3 is built from 16 residues. The germline V and J ends were trimmed by 6 bases and 3 bases, with 18 bases remaining between them. CDR3 region: CASRLGDGGFGNTIYF. The CDR3 DNA is TGTGCCAGTAGGCTGGGGGACGGCGGATTTGGAAACACCATATATTTT.

This rearrangement joins TRBV9 to TRBJ2-1; TRBD2 agrees at 8 bases. Germline lookup yields CDR1 SGDLS and CDR2 YYNGEE. J lost 4 bases, V lost 2 bases, and 14 bases had no gene match. This CDR3 contains 18 residues. CDR3 protein: CASSVVEALAGGYNEQFF. The CDR3 DNA is TGTGCCAGCAGCGTCGTAGAGGCCCTTGCGGGGGGTTACAATGAGCAGTTCTTC. Filled out from reference TRBV9 and TRBJ2-1, the complete variable domain reads DSGVTQTPKHLITATGQRVTLRCSPRSGDLSVYWYQQSLDQGLQFLIQYYNGEERAKGNILERFSAQQFPDLHSELNLSSLELGDSALYFCASSVVEALAGGYNEQFFGPGTRLTVL.

This chain connects TRBV12-1 to TRBJ2-4; TRBD2 reflects the table's D call only, with no check against the DNA. TRBV12-1 is a recognized pseudogene. The CDR3 loop spans 24 amino acids. The CDR3 DNA is TGTGCCAGCAGCTTTAAGTTACTAGCGGGAGGCCGAGCACCACTAGGGGGGGCCAAAAACATTCAGTACTTC. It encodes CASSFKLLAGGRAPLGGAKNIQYF.

This chain joins TRBV6-2 or TRBV6-3 and TRBJ1-4; D unclear. This CDR3 comprises 18 residues. Trimming removed 6 bases at V and 0 bases at J, with 20 bases between. Germline V lookup: CDR1 MNHEY, CDR2 SVGEGT. This CDR3 is CASSDRGRFGATNEKLFF. The CDR3 DNA reads as TGTGCCAGCAGCGACCGAGGGAGGTTCGGGGCAACTAATGAAAAACTGTTTTTT.

The chain carries TRBV7-9 and TRBJ1-2; maybe TRBD1 (6 bases). V was clipped by 5 bases and J by 4 bases, with 14 bases between them. The V gene's germline CDR1 is SEHNR and CDR2 FQNEAQ (reference sequence). The CDR3 is 14 amino acids. The CDR3 nucleotides read TGTGCCAGCAGCGGAGCGGCAGGGGCCTATGGCTACACCTTC. This gives the protein CASSGAAGAYGYTF.

This clone was recorded only once. The gene calls are TRBV5-1 and TRBJ1-4, with a tentative D call TRBD1 (6 bases). Trimming left V 0 bases short and J 7 bases short, with 10 bases between. Germline V gives CDR1 SGHRS, CDR2 YFSETQ. This CDR3 is built from 14 residues. CDR3 in amino acids: CASSLGQAFEKLFF. For the CDR3, the DNA is TGCGCCAGCAGCTTGGGACAGGCTTTTGAAAAACTGTTTTTT. Together with reference TRBV5-1 and TRBJ1-4, the CDR3 gives the full variable domain: KAGVTQTPRYLIKTRGQQVTLSCSPISGHRSVSWYQQTPGQGLQFLFEYFSETQRNKGNFPGRFSGRQFSNSRSEMNVSTLELGDSALYLCASSLGQAFEKLFFGSGTQLSVL.

The V gene is TRBV6-1, the J gene TRBJ1-6; tentative D call: TRBD1 (6 bases). V was trimmed by 2 bases and J by 6 bases, leaving 11 bases between them. This CDR3 comprises 15 residues. Germline V gives CDR1 MNHNS, CDR2 SASEGT. DNA for the CDR3: TGTGCCAGCAGTGAACAGGACAGTATTAATTCACCCCTCCACTTT. Residues: CASSEQDSINSPLHF.